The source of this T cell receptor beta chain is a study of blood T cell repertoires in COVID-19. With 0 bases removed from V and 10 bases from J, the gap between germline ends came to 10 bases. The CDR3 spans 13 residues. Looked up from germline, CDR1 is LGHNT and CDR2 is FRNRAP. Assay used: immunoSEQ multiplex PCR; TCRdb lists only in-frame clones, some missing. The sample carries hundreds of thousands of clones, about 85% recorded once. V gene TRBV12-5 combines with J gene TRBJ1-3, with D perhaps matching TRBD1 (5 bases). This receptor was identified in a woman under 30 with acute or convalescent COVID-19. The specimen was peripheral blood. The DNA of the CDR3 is TGTGCTAGTGGTTTGGTACCGGGGGGAACCATATATTTT. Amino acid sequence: CASGLVPGGTIYF.